The 23 T cell receptor beta chains given below trace back to one sample, sequenced in a study of cytomegalovirus exposure and HLA in healthy donors. PCR used 60 Vbeta primers and 13 Jbeta primers. TCRdb's table, derived via immunoSEQ multiplex PCR, lists solely in-frame clones and lacks some. The table includes 150,000 or so clones, 70% to 85% detected once. The sample was PBMCs. These receptors came from a man aged 25 to 40 in good health and CMV-seropositive.

This clone appeared once. The V gene is TRBV15, the J gene TRBJ2-7; 7 positions agree with TRBD2. Germline V CDR1 and CDR2: LNHNV, YYDKDF (reference sequence). The CDR3 spans 15 residues. With 0 bases clipped from V and 2 bases from J, the junction kept 4 bases outside the gene matches. This CDR3 is CATSRDQRDTYEQYF. The CDR3 nucleotides read TGTGCCACCAGCAGAGATCAGCGGGATACCTACGAGCAGTACTTC.

The gene calls are TRBV5-1 and TRBJ2-1, with D possibly TRBD2 on 6 matching bases. The germline V gene encodes CDR1 SGHRS and CDR2 YFSETQ. V shed 2 bases and J shed 2 bases, with 11 bases lying between them. The CDR3 runs 15 residues. This CDR3 is CASSLVSGTYNEQFF. CDR3 DNA: TGCGCCAGCAGCTTAGTTAGCGGAACCTACAATGAGCAGTTCTTC.

The chain employs TRBV6-1 and TRBJ2-3, with D perhaps matching TRBD2 (5 bases). Trimming shortened V by 6 bases and J by 4 bases, and 8 bases separated the two germline ends. This CDR3 contains 12 residues. Per the germline V gene, CDR1 is MNHNS and CDR2 is SASEGT. Written as DNA, the CDR3 is TGTGCCAGCAGACTAGTCTCAGATACGCAGTATTTT. This codes for CASRLVSDTQYF.

This clone occurred a few times. V is TRBV7-8 and J is TRBJ1-5; perhaps TRBD1 as D (6 bases). V was shortened by 1 base and J by 4 bases, with 17 bases between the two germline ends. The CDR3 loop spans 17 amino acids. Germline CDR1 reads SGHVS; CDR2 reads FQNEAQ. The CDR3 sequence is CASSLGRGPQGNQPQHF. The CDR3 bases are TGTGCCAGCAGCTTAGGAAGGGGACCACAGGGAAATCAGCCCCAGCATTTT.

The chain joins TRBV15 to TRBJ2-1, with 10 positions matching TRBD2. The CDR3 loop spans 17 amino acids. From germline, CDR1 is LNHNV and CDR2 YYDKDF (reference sequence). J was trimmed by 4 bases and V by 6 bases; bases with no gene match: 12. CDR3 in amino acids: CATSPLRTSGKYNEQFF. CDR3 bases: TGTGCCACCAGTCCCCTCCGTACTAGCGGGAAGTACAATGAGCAGTTCTTC.

The chain joins TRBV18 to TRBJ2-1, with TRBD1 matching 7 bases. V shed 0 bases, J shed 7 bases, and the junction held 6 bases outside the gene matches. Germline loops: CDR1 KGHSH, CDR2 LQKENI. The length of the CDR3 is 15 residues. CDR3 nucleotide sequence: TGTGCCAGCTCACCACCTGCGGCAGGGGGAAATGAGCAGTTCTTC. This encodes CASSPPAAGGNEQFF.

This rearrangement joins TRBV9 to TRBJ2-2; D possibly corresponds to TRBD2 (6 bases). This CDR3 has 14 amino acids. Germline CDR1 reads SGDLS; CDR2 reads YYNGEE. V lost 6 bases to trimming and J lost 1 base, with 10 bases between them. The CDR3 nucleotides are TGTGCCAGCACCCCGGGGGAGAACACCGGGGAGCTGTTTTTT. Translated: CASTPGENTGELFF.

The chain carries TRBV18 and TRBJ2-7; 14 bases are a match to TRBD2. The trim removed 3 bases at V and 6 bases at J, leaving 7 bases unmatched. Germline V gene sequence: CDR1 KGHSH, CDR2 LQKENI. The CDR3 length is 16 residues. The chain's CDR3 is CASSPGTSGRRGEQYF. Written as DNA, the CDR3 is TGTGCCAGCTCACCCGGGACTAGCGGGAGACGTGGCGAGCAGTACTTC.

This rearrangement joins TRBV5-6 to TRBJ2-7, with 8 nucleotides matching TRBD1. The germline V gene has CDR1 SGHDT and CDR2 YYEEEE. J lost 4 bases, V lost 4 bases, and 7 bases had no gene match. The CDR3 spans 14 residues. The CDR3 DNA follows: TGTGCCAGCAGCACCTGGACAGGGTATTACGAGCAGTACTTC. Residues: CASSTWTGYYEQYF. The complete variable domain, with remaining parts taken from reference TRBV5-6 and TRBJ2-7, reads DAGVTQSPTHLIKTRGQQVTLRCSPKSGHDTVSWYQQALGQGPQFIFQYYEEEERQRGNFPDRFSGHQFPNYSSELNVNALLLGDSALYLCASSTWTGYYEQYFGPGTRLTVT.

The chain is built from TRBV11-1 and TRBJ2-7; 7 positions agree with TRBD1. This CDR3 has 15 amino acids. Germline V CDR1 and CDR2: SGHAT, FQDESV (reference sequence). Losses at the gene ends were 5 bases for V and 1 base for J; bases not matched to a gene: 8. This CDR3 reads CASSLQGDGSYEQYF. DNA of the CDR3: TGTGCCAGCAGCCTTCAGGGGGACGGGTCCTACGAGCAGTACTTC.

This clone was seen only a few times. The chain is built from TRBV9 and TRBJ2-7; maybe TRBD2 (6 bases). Per germline, CDR1 SGDLS and CDR2 YYNGEE. The germline V and J ends were trimmed by 4 bases and 2 bases, with 16 bases remaining between them. This CDR3 contains 15 residues. The chain's CDR3 is CASSPASTSTYEQYF. The CDR3, as DNA: TGTGCCAGCAGCCCCGCGTCGACTAGTACCTACGAGCAGTACTTC.

The rearrangement joins TRBV6-1 to TRBJ2-7; 10 bases are a match to TRBD2. The CDR3 covers 14 residues. Trimming cost V 5 bases and J 6 bases; bases outside gene matches: 7. Germline V CDR1 and CDR2: MNHNS, SASEGT. CDR3 nucleotides: TGTGCCAGCAGTCTACTAGCGGGAAGGCTCGAGCAGTACTTC. Translation: CASSLLAGRLEQYF.

The chain uses TRBV18 and TRBJ1-5; maybe TRBD1 (6 bases). Deletions cut 3 bases from V and 5 bases from J, with 11 bases between. This CDR3 spans 14 amino acids. Germline V gives CDR1 KGHSH, CDR2 LQKENI. The CDR3 sequence: CASSPGGPDQPQHF. The CDR3 DNA reads TGTGCCAGCTCACCTGGGGGCCCCGATCAGCCCCAGCATTTT.

The sample holds one count of this clone. The chain links TRBV25-1 to TRBJ2-5; a possible D gene is TRBD2 (6 bases). The CDR3 is 11 amino acids. CDR1 and CDR2 (germline): MGHDK, SYGVNS. The germline V and J ends were trimmed by 8 bases and 5 bases, with 9 bases remaining between them. The CDR3 nucleotides read TGTGCCAGCGGGAGGTTGGAGACCCAGTACTTC. Its translation: CASGRLETQYF.

The chain carries TRBV7-9 and TRBJ2-1; D ambiguous. The CDR3 is made up of 12 amino acids. V was cut by 3 bases and J by 15 bases, with 15 bases left in between. Germline loops: CDR1 SEHNR, CDR2 FQNEAQ (reference sequence). The CDR3 sequence is CASSLERNGWFF. CDR3 bases: TGTGCCAGCAGCTTGGAGAGAAACGGTTGGTTCTTC.

This clone was found a few times. V and J are TRBV4-1 and TRBJ2-7, with TRBD1 matching 11 bases. This CDR3 is 15 amino acids long. Looked up from germline, CDR1 is MGHRA and CDR2 is YSYEKL. Unmatched junction bases numbered 3, after V lost 1 base and J lost 4 bases. DNA of the CDR3: TGCGCCAGCAGCCAAGTTGGGGACAGGGGGTACGAGCAGTACTTC. This sequence encodes CASSQVGDRGYEQYF.

The chain has TRBV7-2 and TRBJ2-1; D perhaps matches TRBD2 (7 bases). V dropped 1 base and J dropped 7 bases, with 20 bases sitting between them. Germline V gene data show CDR1 as SGHTA and CDR2 as FQGNSA. CDR3 size: 17 residues. The CDR3 protein is CASSLVSTGGALNEQFF. DNA of the CDR3: TGTGCCAGCAGCTTAGTTTCTACGGGGGGCGCGTTGAATGAGCAGTTCTTC. Full variable domain (rest looked up from reference TRBV7-2 and TRBJ2-1): GAGVSQSPSNKVTEKGKDVELRCDPISGHTALYWYRQSLGQGLEFLIYFQGNSAPDKSGLPSDRFSAERTGGSVSTLTIQRTQQEDSAVYLCASSLVSTGGALNEQFFGPGTRLTVL.

The rearrangement joins TRBV27 to TRBJ2-7, with D perhaps matching TRBD1 (5 bases). The V gene's germline CDR1 is MNHEY and CDR2 SMNVEV (reference sequence). The V end was cut by 3 bases, the J end by 2 bases, with 8 bases between. The CDR3 consists of 13 residues. This CDR3 is CASSFQGPYEQYF. The CDR3 region has the DNA TGTGCCAGCAGTTTCCAGGGTCCCTACGAGCAGTACTTC.

This chain links TRBV29-1 with TRBJ2-7, with a tentative D call TRBD1 (5 bases). Germline values: CDR1 SQVTM, CDR2 ANQGSEA. The CDR3 is 13 residues long. V lost 5 bases, J lost 2 bases, and 13 bases lay in between. The CDR3 bases are TGCAGCGTTCGGTCAGACAGTACCTACGAGCAGTACTTC. Its translation: CSVRSDSTYEQYF.

For this clone: This specimen includes other DNA sequences encoding the same CDR3. This rearrangement joins TRBV18 to TRBJ2-7, with 11 bases that match TRBD1. The ends lost 3 bases at V and 6 bases at J; junction bases unmatched: 4. Germline lookup yields CDR1 KGHSH and CDR2 LQKENI. CDR3 length equals 14 residues. CDR3 DNA: TGTGCCAGCTCACCGGGACAGGGGGTTGGCGAGCAGTACTTC. Translation: CASSPGQGVGEQYF.

The V gene is TRBV29-1, the J gene TRBJ2-3; D unresolved. With 4 bases removed from V and 0 bases from J, the gap between germline ends came to 11 bases. The CDR3 runs 14 residues. The germline V gene encodes CDR1 SQVTM and CDR2 ANQGSEA. This CDR3 reads CSVGSYSSTDTQYF. CDR3 DNA: TGCAGCGTTGGTAGCTACTCTAGCACAGATACGCAGTATTTT.

V is TRBV6-6 and J is TRBJ2-5; 14 bases are shared with TRBD2. The CDR3 runs to 14 residues. The V gene end was trimmed by 8 bases and the J gene end by 4 bases; junction bases not matched to a gene: 3. In germline, CDR1 is MNHNY, CDR2 SVGAGI (reference sequence). The CDR3 protein is CASLGTSGGETQYF. In nucleotides, the CDR3 is TGTGCCAGCCTGGGGACTAGCGGGGGAGAGACCCAGTACTTC.

This chain connects TRBV15 to TRBJ1-4, with 9 positions matching TRBD1. V lost 3 bases to trimming and J lost 1 base; unmatched junction nucleotides: 3. This CDR3 region has 16 residues. Germline V gene data show CDR1 as LNHNV and CDR2 as YYDKDF (reference sequence). The CDR3 DNA reads as TGTGCCACCAGCAGTACGGGACAGGGAACTAATGAAAAACTGTTTTTT. Translated, it gives CATSSTGQGTNEKLFF.